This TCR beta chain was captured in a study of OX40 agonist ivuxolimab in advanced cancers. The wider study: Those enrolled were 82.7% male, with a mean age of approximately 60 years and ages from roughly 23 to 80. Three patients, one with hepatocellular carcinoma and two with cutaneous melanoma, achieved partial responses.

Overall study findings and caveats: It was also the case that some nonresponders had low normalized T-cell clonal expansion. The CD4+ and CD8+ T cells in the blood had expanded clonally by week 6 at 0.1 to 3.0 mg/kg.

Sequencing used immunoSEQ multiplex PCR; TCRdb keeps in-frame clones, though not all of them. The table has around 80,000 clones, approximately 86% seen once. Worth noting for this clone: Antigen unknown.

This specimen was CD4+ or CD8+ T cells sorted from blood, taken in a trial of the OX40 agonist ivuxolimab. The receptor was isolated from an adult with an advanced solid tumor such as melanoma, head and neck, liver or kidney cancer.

DNA for the CDR3: TGTGCCACCGGACAGGGGGCCTCCGTTCAGTACTTC. It encodes CATGQGASVQYF. This chain links TRBV6-5 with TRBJ2-4; TRBD1 matches at 11 bases. V shed 10 bases and J 11 bases; nucleotides not matched to a gene: 7. Germline assignment: CDR1 MNHEY and CDR2 SVGAGI. The CDR3 covers 12 residues.